This T cell receptor (beta chain) was identified in a study of T cells in Graves' hyperthyroidism and ophthalmopathy. Germline values: CDR1 MNHEY, CDR2 SVGEGT. Trimming shortened V by 6 bases and J by 5 bases, and 14 bases separated the two germline ends. The CDR3 extends over 14 amino acids. This clonotype was counted a single time. TCR beta CDR3 regions were amplified from RNA transcripts. The HTBI set primed first-round TCR CDR3 RT-PCR. TCRdb passed the multiplex PCR reads through MiXCR, listing each CDR3 protein once. The profile shows 650,000 to 850,000 distinct CDR3 sequences, over 15% of them singletons.

Material: blood. The clonotype comes from a woman between 50 and 59 years old with Graves' hyperthyroidism that later progressed to Graves' ophthalmopathy. The chain carries TRBV6-2 or TRBV6-3 and TRBJ2-4, with D possibly being TRBD2 (6 bases). The CDR3 reads CASRGTPAENIQYF. The CDR3 nucleotides read TGTGCCAGCAGAGGGACTCCGGCGGAAAACATTCAGTACTTC.